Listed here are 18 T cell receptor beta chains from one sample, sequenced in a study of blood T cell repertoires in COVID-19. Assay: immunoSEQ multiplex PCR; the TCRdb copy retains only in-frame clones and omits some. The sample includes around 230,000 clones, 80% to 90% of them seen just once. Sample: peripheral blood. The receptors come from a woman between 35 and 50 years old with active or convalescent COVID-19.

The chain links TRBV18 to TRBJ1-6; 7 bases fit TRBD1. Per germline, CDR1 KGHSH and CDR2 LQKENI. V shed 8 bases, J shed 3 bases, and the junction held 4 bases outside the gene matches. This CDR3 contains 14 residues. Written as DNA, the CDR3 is TGTGCCAGCCCCCGGGACAGCTATAATTCACCCCTCCACTTT. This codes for CASPRDSYNSPLHF.

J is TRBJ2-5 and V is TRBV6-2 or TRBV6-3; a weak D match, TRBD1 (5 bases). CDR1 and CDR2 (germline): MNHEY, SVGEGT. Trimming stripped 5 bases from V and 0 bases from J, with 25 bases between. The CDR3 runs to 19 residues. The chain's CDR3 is CASSRPRGSNPSYQETQYF. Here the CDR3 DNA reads TGTGCCAGCAGTCGCCCAAGGGGATCCAACCCGTCATACCAAGAGACCCAGTACTTC.

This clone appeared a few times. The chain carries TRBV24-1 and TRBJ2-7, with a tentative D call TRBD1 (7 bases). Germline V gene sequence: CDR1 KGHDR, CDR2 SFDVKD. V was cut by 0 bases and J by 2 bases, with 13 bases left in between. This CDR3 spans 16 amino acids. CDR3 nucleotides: TGTGCCACCAGTGATTTGGGTGGAGGGGGCCCCTACGAGCAGTACTTC. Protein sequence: CATSDLGGGGPYEQYF.

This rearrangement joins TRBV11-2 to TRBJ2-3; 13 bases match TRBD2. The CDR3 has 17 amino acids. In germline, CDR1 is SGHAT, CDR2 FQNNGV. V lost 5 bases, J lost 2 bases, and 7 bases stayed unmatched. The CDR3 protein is CASSPGLAGALTDTQYF. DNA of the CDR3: TGTGCCAGCAGCCCCGGACTAGCGGGGGCCCTCACAGATACGCAGTATTTT.

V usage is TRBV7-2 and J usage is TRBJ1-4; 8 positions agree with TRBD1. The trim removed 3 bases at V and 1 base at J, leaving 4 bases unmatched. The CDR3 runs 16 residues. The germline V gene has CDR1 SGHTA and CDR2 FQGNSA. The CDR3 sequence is CASSFAGGVTNEKLFF. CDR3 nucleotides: TGTGCCAGCAGCTTTGCAGGGGGCGTAACTAATGAAAAACTGTTTTTT. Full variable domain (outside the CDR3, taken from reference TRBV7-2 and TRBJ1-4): GAGVSQSPSNKVTEKGKDVELRCDPISGHTALYWYRQSLGQGLEFLIYFQGNSAPDKSGLPSDRFSAERTGGSVSTLTIQRTQQEDSAVYLCASSFAGGVTNEKLFFGSGTQLSVL.

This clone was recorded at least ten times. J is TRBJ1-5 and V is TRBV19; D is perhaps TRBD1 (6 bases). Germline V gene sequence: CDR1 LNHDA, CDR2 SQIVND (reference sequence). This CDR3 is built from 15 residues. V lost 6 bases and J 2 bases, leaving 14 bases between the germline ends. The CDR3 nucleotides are TGTGCCAGTAGGGGCACAGGGTCGGGCAATCAGCCCCAGCATTTT. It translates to CASRGTGSGNQPQHF.

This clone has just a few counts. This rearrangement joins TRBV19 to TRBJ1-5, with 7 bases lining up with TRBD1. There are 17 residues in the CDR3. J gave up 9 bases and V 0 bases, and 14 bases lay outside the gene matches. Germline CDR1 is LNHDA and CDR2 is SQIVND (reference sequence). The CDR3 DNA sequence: TGTGCCAGTAGTATAGAACGGCAGGGCAGGGGGGTCTGGCCCCAGCATTTT. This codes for CASSIERQGRGVWPQHF.

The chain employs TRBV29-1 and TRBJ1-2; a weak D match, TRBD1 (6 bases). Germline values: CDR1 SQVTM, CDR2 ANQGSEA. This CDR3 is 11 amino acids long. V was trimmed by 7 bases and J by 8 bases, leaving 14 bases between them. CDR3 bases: TGCAGCGCCTGGACAGTTGGGGGCTACACCTTC. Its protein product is CSAWTVGGYTF. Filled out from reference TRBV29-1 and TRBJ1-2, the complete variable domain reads SAVISQKPSRDICQRGTSLTIQCQVDSQVTMMFWYRQQPGQSLTLIATANQGSEATYESGFVIDKFPISRPNLTFSTLTVSNMSPEDSSIYLCSAWTVGGYTFGSGTRLTVV.

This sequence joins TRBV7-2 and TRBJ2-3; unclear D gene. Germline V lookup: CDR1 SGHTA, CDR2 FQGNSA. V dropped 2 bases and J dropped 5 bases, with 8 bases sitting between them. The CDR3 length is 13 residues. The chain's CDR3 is CASSLNSGDTQYF. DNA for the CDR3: TGTGCCAGCAGCTTAAACAGTGGAGATACGCAGTATTTT.

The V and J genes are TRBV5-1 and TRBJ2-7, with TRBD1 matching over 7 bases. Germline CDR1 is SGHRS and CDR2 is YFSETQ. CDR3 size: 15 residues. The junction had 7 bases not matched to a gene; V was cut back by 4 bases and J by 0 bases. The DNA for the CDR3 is TGCGCCAGCAGCCCCCGGGACAGAGACTCCTACGAGCAGTACTTC. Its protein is CASSPRDRDSYEQYF. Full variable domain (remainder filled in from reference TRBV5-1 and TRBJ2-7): KAGVTQTPRYLIKTRGQQVTLSCSPISGHRSVSWYQQTPGQGLQFLFEYFSETQRNKGNFPGRFSGRQFSNSRSEMNVSTLELGDSALYLCASSPRDRDSYEQYFGPGTRLTVT.

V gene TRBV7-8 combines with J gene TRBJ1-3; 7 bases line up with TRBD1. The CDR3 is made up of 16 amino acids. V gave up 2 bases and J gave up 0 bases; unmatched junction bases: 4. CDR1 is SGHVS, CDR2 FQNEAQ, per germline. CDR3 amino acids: CASSLQGVLSGNTIYF. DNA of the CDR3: TGTGCCAGCAGCTTACAGGGGGTTCTCTCTGGAAACACCATATATTTT.

The CDR3 spells CASSLQGAGQPQHF. The CDR3 nucleotides read TGTGCCAGCAGTTTACAGGGGGCGGGTCAGCCCCAGCATTTT. The chain is built from TRBV13 and TRBJ1-5, with 9 bases lining up with TRBD1. CDR1 is PRHDT, CDR2 FYEKMQ, per germline (reference sequence). The CDR3 totals 14 residues. The junction had 6 bases not matched to a gene; V was cut back by 6 bases and J by 6 bases.

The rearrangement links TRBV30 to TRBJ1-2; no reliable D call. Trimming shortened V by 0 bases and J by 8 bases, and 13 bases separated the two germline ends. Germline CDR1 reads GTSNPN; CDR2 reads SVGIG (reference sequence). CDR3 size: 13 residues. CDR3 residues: CAWSVVRALGYTF. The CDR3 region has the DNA TGTGCCTGGAGTGTAGTTCGTGCGTTAGGCTACACCTTC.

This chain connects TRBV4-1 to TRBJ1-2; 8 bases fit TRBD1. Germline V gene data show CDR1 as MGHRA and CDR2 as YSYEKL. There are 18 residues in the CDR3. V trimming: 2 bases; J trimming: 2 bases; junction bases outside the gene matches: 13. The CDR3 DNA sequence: TGCGCCAGCAGCCAATTAGGGGCAGGGGGCAGAAAAAACTATGGCTACACCTTC. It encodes CASSQLGAGGRKNYGYTF.

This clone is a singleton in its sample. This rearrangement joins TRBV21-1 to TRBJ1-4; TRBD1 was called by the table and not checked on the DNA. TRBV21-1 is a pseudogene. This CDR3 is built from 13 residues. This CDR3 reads CTTDPGQGEKLFF. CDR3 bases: TGTACCACCGACCCGGGACAGGGGGAAAAACTGTTTTTT.

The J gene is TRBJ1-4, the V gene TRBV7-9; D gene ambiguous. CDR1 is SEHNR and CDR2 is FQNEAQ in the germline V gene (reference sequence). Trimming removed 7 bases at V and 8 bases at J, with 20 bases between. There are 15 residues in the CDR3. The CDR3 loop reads CASKEGQTIREKLFF. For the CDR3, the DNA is TGTGCCAGCAAAGAGGGCCAGACTATCAGGGAAAAACTGTTTTTT.

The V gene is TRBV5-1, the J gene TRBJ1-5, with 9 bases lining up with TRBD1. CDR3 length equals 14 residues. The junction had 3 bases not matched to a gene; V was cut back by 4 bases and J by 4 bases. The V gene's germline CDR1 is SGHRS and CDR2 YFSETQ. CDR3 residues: CASSATGGNQPQHF. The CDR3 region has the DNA TGCGCCAGCAGCGCGACAGGGGGAAATCAGCCCCAGCATTTT.

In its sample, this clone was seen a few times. CDR3 region: CASSRGQGRYNEQFF. The CDR3 DNA is TGTGCCAGCAGCAGGGGACAGGGACGCTACAATGAGCAGTTCTTC. V is TRBV7-6 and J is TRBJ2-1; 9 bases agree with TRBD1. With V trimmed by 5 bases and J by 3 bases, 5 bases remained unmatched. CDR3 length equals 15 residues. CDR1 is SGHVS and CDR2 is FNYEAQ in the germline V gene.